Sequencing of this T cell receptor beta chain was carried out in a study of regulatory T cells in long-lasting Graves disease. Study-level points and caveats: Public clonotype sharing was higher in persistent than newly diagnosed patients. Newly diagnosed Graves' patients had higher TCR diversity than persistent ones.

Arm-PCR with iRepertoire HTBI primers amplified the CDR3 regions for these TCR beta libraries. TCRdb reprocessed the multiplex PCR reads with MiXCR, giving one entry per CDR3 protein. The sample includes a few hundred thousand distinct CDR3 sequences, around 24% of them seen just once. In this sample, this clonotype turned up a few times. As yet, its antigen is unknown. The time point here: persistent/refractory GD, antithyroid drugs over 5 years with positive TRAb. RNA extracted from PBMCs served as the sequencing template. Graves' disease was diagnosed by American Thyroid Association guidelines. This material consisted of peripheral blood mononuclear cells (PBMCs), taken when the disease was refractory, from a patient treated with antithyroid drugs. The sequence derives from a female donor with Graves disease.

The CDR3 DNA sequence: TGTGCCACAAAGAACCAGGGTAATGAGCAGTTCTTC. As protein: CATKNQGNEQFF. The rearrangement joins TRBV2 to TRBJ2-1; possible D gene TRBD1, 5 bases. From germline, CDR1 is SNHLY and CDR2 FYNNEI. V was pared by 10 bases and J by 7 bases, with 14 bases between. The CDR3 is 12 amino acids. Drawing the rest from reference TRBV2 and TRBJ2-1, the complete variable domain is EPEVTQTPSHQVTQMGQEVILRCVPISNHLYFYWYRQILGQKVEFLVSFYNNEISEKSEIFDDQFSVERPDGSNFTLKIRSTKLEDSAMYFCATKNQGNEQFFGPGTRLTVL.